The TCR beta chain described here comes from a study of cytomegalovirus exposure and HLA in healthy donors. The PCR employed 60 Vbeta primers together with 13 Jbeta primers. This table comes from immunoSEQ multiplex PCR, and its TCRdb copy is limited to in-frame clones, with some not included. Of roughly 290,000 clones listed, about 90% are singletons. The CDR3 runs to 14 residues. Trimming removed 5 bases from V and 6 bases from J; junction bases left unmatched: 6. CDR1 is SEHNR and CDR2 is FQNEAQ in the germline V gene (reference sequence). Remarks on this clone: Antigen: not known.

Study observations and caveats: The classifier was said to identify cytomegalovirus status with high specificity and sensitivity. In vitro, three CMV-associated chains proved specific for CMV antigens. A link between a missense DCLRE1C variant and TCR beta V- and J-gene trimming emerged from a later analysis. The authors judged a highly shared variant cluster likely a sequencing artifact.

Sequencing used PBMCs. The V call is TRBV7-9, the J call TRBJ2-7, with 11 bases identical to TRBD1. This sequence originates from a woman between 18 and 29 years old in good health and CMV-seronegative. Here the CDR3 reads CASSQRTGGFEQYF. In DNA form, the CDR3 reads TGTGCCAGCAGCCAACGGACAGGGGGCTTCGAGCAGTACTTC.